Presented here are 18 T cell receptor beta chains from one specimen sequenced in a study of CD8+CD57+ T cells in acquired aplastic anemia. Profiles of TCR beta VDJ and CDR3 were generated from a genomic DNA template. TCRdb ran MiXCR on the reads and lists one entry per CDR3 protein. The sample records around 64,000 distinct CDR3 sequences, 45% to 70% being singletons. The sequencing input was sorted CD4+, CD8+, or CD8+CD57+ T cells (not recorded which) from PBMCs. The receptors shown here come from a human donor in good health, serving as a control.

This sequence joins TRBV25-1 and TRBJ1-2; 10 bases are a match to TRBD1. V shed 5 bases and J 6 bases; nucleotides not matched to a gene: 9. CDR3 length: 15 residues. Per the germline V gene, CDR1 is MGHDK and CDR2 is SYGVNS. The CDR3 region has the DNA TGTGCCAGCAGTCCGCCAACCGGACAGGGGGATGGCTACACCTTC. Amino acids: CASSPPTGQGDGYTF.

The sample holds one count of this clonotype. V gene TRBV9 combines with J gene TRBJ2-3, with 10 bases fitting TRBD1. The ends lost 0 bases at V and 5 bases at J; junction bases unmatched: 6. CDR1 and CDR2 (germline): SGDLS, YYNGEE. This CDR3 spans 16 amino acids. The CDR3 nucleotides read TGTGCCAGCAGCGTAGCCGGGACAGGGGCAATAGATACGCAGTATTTT. Translation gives CASSVAGTGAIDTQYF.

In this sample, this clonotype turned up many times. This chain links TRBV7-9 with TRBJ1-2; TRBD1 matches 8 bases. V dropped 2 bases and J dropped 8; count of bases not matched to a gene: 4. Germline assignment: CDR1 SEHNR and CDR2 FQNEAQ (reference sequence). CDR3 length equals 13 residues. The CDR3 DNA is TGTGCCAGCAGCTTAAGCAGGGGGCACGGCTACACCTTC. This sequence encodes CASSLSRGHGYTF.

This chain links TRBV19 with TRBJ2-7, with 7 bases aligning to TRBD2. The CDR3 length is 15 residues. Germline values: CDR1 LNHDA, CDR2 SQIVND (reference sequence). V shed 1 base and J 3 bases; nucleotides not matched to a gene: 6. In DNA, the CDR3 is TGTGCCAGTAGTATAGGCGGGGGTGGCGGCTACGAGCAGTACTTC. Encoded protein: CASSIGGGGGYEQYF.

This clonotype was seen at least ten times. The chain recombines TRBV6-2 or TRBV6-3 with TRBJ2-7; 7 bases match TRBD2. The V segment lost 8 bases and the J segment 0 bases; nucleotides outside the gene matches: 10. Germline V gene sequence: CDR1 MNHEY, CDR2 SVGEGT. CDR3 length: 15 amino acids. This chain's CDR3 is CASQREVKGSYEQYF. The CDR3 DNA follows: TGTGCCAGCCAGCGGGAAGTAAAAGGCTCCTACGAGCAGTACTTC.

The rearrangement links TRBV4-1 to TRBJ1-2, with 7 bases aligning to TRBD1. With 2 bases clipped from V and 0 bases from J, the junction kept 3 bases outside the gene matches. The CDR3 length is 15 residues. The V gene's germline CDR1 is MGHRA and CDR2 YSYEKL. DNA of the CDR3: TGCGCCAGCAGCCAACAGGGGGGAGCTAACTATGGCTACACCTTC. Translated: CASSQQGGANYGYTF.

This clonotype is medium-sized by share. This rearrangement joins TRBV29-1 to TRBJ2-7; TRBD1 matches 10 bases. This CDR3 has 13 amino acids. In germline, CDR1 is SQVTM, CDR2 ANQGSEA. V lost 6 bases, J lost 6 bases, and 8 bases stayed unmatched. The DNA of the CDR3 is TGCAGCGTGGCTCGGGACAGGGGTACCGAGCAGTACTTC. This gives the protein CSVARDRGTEQYF.

This clonotype has a single count. This chain uses TRBV30 with TRBJ2-5, with D tentatively TRBD1 (5 bases). The CDR3 runs 14 residues. CDR1 is GTSNPN and CDR2 is SVGIG in the germline V gene (reference sequence). V shed 8 bases and J shed 1 base, with 17 bases lying between them. This chain's CDR3 is CASSPTAPQETQYF. The CDR3 coding sequence is TGTGCCAGTAGCCCGACAGCTCCCCAAGAGACCCAGTACTTC.

This chain uses TRBV11-2 with TRBJ2-1; D may be TRBD1 (5 bases). Germline V gene lookup returns CDR1 SGHAT and CDR2 FQNNGV. The V end lost 5 bases, the J end lost 0 bases, and 11 bases lay between the germline ends. The CDR3 consists of 15 residues. CDR3 coding DNA: TGTGCCAGCAGCGACCAAGGGGTCTCCTACAATGAGCAGTTCTTC. Translating it yields CASSDQGVSYNEQFF.

This clonotype showed up just a few times. DNA of the CDR3: TGTGCCAGCAGCTTAGAGGGAAGCGGGTCACCCCTCCACTTT. Translating it yields CASSLEGSGSPLHF. This chain links TRBV7-9 with TRBJ1-6; no clear D gene. There are 14 residues in the CDR3. Trimming took 1 base from V and 10 from J, leaving 11 bases between them. In germline, CDR1 is SEHNR, CDR2 FQNEAQ (reference sequence).

The CDR3 coding sequence is TGTGCCAGCAGCATTGCTTCCGGTATTTCACCCCTCCACTTT. Translating it yields CASSIASGISPLHF. The chain employs TRBV7-2 and TRBJ1-6; D call uncertain. The germline CDR1 and CDR2 sequences are SGHTA and FQGNSA. CDR3 length: 14 amino acids. Trimming stripped 5 bases from V and 9 bases from J, with 14 bases between.

The chain uses TRBV29-1 and TRBJ1-2, with D unclear. The CDR3 contains 12 residues. The V gene's germline CDR1 is SQVTM and CDR2 ANQGSEA. V shed 6 bases and J shed 0 bases, with 8 bases lying between them. CDR3 in amino acids: CSVGLANYGYTF. In DNA form, the CDR3 reads TGCAGCGTCGGATTGGCTAACTATGGCTACACCTTC.

A single count supports this clonotype. The chain is built from TRBV15 and TRBJ2-7; the D gene is possibly TRBD1 (5 bases). This CDR3 has 15 amino acids. V was trimmed by 3 bases and J by 4 bases, leaving 16 bases between them. Germline V gene data show CDR1 as LNHNV and CDR2 as YYDKDF (reference sequence). CDR3 region: CATSSLQGSQYEQYF. The CDR3, as DNA: TGTGCCACCAGCAGCTTGCAGGGCAGCCAATACGAGCAGTACTTC.

This clonotype has a count of ten or more. The chain employs TRBV19 and TRBJ2-3; perhaps TRBD2 as D (5 bases). This CDR3 region has 18 residues. CDR1 is LNHDA, CDR2 SQIVND, per germline (reference sequence). V was clipped by 3 bases and J by 0 bases, with 19 bases between them. The CDR3, as DNA: TGTGCCAGTAGTATGACCGGGATCTCGTTCTACAGCACAGATACGCAGTATTTT. Translating it yields CASSMTGISFYSTDTQYF.

A remark on this clonotype: Without the conserved terminal phenylalanine or tryptophan, this CDR3 likely stems from a read error. The chain uses TRBV2 and TRBJ1-1, with D uncertain. The germline gives CDR1 SNHLY, CDR2 FYNNEI. This CDR3 is 12 amino acids long. CDR3 sequence reads: CAGSDPTTEAFL. The CDR3 nucleotides read TGTGCCGGCAGTGATCCCACGACTGAAGCTTTCCTT.

The genes are TRBV7-9 and TRBJ2-7; 10 bases are shared with TRBD2. Trimming cost V 5 bases and J 6 bases; bases outside gene matches: 7. CDR1 and CDR2 (germline): SEHNR, FQNEAQ (reference sequence). The CDR3 spans 14 residues. Here the CDR3 DNA reads TGTGCCAGCAGCGCCGAGCGGGAGGGGAGCGAGCAGTACTTC. This translates into CASSAEREGSEQYF.

The chain carries TRBV19 and TRBJ1-1, with 8 bases lining up with TRBD1. V was clipped by 2 bases and J by 1 base; unmatched bases: 0. CDR1 LNHDA and CDR2 SQIVND come from the germline V gene (reference sequence). This CDR3 contains 14 residues. CDR3 amino acids: CASSIQGANTEAFF. The CDR3 DNA is TGTGCCAGTAGTATACAGGGGGCGAACACTGAAGCTTTCTTT. Based on the CDR3 plus reference TRBV19 and TRBJ1-1, the full variable domain is DGGITQSPKYLFRKEGQNVTLSCEQNLNHDAMYWYRQDPGQGLRLIYYSQIVNDFQKGDIAEGYSVSREKKESFPLTVTSAQKNPTAFYLCASSIQGANTEAFFGQGTRLTVV.

This sequence joins TRBV6-2 or TRBV6-3 and TRBJ1-5, with D possibly being TRBD1 (5 bases). Germline CDR1 reads MNHEY; CDR2 reads SVGEGT. Between the trimmed V and J ends, which lost 7 bases and 8 bases, there was a span of 15 bases. The CDR3 totals 13 residues. The CDR3 loop reads CASTASETEPQHF. The CDR3 nucleotides are TGTGCCAGCACGGCTAGCGAGACAGAGCCCCAGCATTTT.